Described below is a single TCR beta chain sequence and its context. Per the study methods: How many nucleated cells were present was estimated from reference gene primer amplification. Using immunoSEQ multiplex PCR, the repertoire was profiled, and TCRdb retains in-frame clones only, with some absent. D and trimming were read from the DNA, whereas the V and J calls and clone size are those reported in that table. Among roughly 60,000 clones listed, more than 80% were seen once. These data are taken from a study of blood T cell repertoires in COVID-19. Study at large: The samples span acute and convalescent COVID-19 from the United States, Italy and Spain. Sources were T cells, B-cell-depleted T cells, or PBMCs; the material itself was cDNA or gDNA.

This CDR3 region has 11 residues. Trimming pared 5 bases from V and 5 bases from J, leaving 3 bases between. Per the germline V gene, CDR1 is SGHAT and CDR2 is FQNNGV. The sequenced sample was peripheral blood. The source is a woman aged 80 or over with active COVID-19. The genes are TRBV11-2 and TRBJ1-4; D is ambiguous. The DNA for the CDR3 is TGTGCCAGCAGCCAAAATGAAAAACTGTTTTTT. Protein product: CASSQNEKLFF.